These 19 T cell receptor beta chains came from one sample sequenced in a study of T cell repertoires in cytomegalovirus infection. TCRdb reanalysed the reads using MiXCR and keeps one entry per CDR3 protein. In the table there are around 300,000 distinct CDR3 sequences, more than 8% of which are singletons. The specimen was PBMCs. The receptors derive from a human donor in good health (CMV status not recorded). Some clones in this sample may be carry-over from other donors' samples.

This clonotype has a handful of counts. The chain links TRBV7-9 to TRBJ1-2; D ambiguous. Trimming pared 5 bases from V and 1 base from J, leaving 8 bases between. Germline CDR1 is SEHNR and CDR2 is FQNEAQ (reference sequence). There are 13 residues in the CDR3. The CDR3 sequence is CASSPMVNYGYTF. In DNA form, the CDR3 reads TGTGCCAGCAGCCCGATGGTTAACTATGGCTACACCTTC. The whole variable domain, filled in from reference TRBV7-9 and TRBJ1-2, reads DTGVSQNPRHKITKRGQNVTFRCDPISEHNRLYWYRQTLGQGPEFLTYFQNEAQLEKSRLLSDRFSAERPKGSFSTLEIQRTEQGDSAMYLCASSPMVNYGYTFGSGTRLTVV.

The CDR3 DNA reads TGTGCCTGGAGTGTTACTAGCGGCTGGACAGATACGCAGTATTTT. Translation: CAWSVTSGWTDTQYF. The chain employs TRBV30 and TRBJ2-3; 8 bases are shared with TRBD2. Germline CDR1 is GTSNPN and CDR2 is SVGIG (reference sequence). With V trimmed by 0 bases and J by 3 bases, 5 bases remained unmatched. This CDR3 region has 15 residues.

The rearrangement uses TRBV12-3 or TRBV12-4 and TRBJ1-1, with no clear D. The CDR3 runs 13 residues. Trimming cost V 6 bases and J 7 bases, with 15 bases left between them. The CDR3 bases are TGTGCCAGCAGACCCAGCCCTGCGGGTGAAGCTTTCTTT. Its translation is CASRPSPAGEAFF.

This clonotype was counted at least ten times. The gene calls are TRBV7-2 and TRBJ1-5, with D tentatively TRBD1 (6 bases). The V gene lost 1 base and the J gene lost 1 base, with 11 bases spanning the gap. The CDR3 is 16 residues long. Looked up from germline, CDR1 is SGHTA and CDR2 is FQGNSA. CDR3 protein: CASSLDRARSNQPQHF. Here the CDR3 DNA reads TGTGCCAGCAGCTTAGACAGGGCCAGGAGCAATCAGCCCCAGCATTTT.

In its sample, this clonotype was seen a few times. V gene TRBV5-1 combines with J gene TRBJ2-1, with 9 positions matching TRBD2. V gave up 1 base and J gave up 0 bases; unmatched junction bases: 5. Germline lookup yields CDR1 SGHRS and CDR2 YFSETQ. The CDR3 contains 17 residues. In DNA form, the CDR3 reads TGCGCCAGCAGCTTGTGGGGGACTAGCAGCTCCTACAATGAGCAGTTCTTC. This encodes CASSLWGTSSSYNEQFF.

This clonotype was recorded a few times. The rearrangement links TRBV7-9 to TRBJ1-5; TRBD1 matches at 10 bases. V trimming: 7 bases; J trimming: 3 bases; junction bases outside the gene matches: 3. CDR3 size: 14 residues. Per the germline V gene, CDR1 is SEHNR and CDR2 is FQNEAQ (reference sequence). CDR3 coding DNA: TGTGCCAGCAACGGACAGGGGGTCAATCAGCCCCAGCATTTT. Translated: CASNGQGVNQPQHF.

This clonotype was counted a few times. CDR3: CASSGTAPNGELFF. CDR3 DNA sequence: TGTGCCAGCAGCGGGACAGCTCCTAACGGGGAGCTGTTTTTT. The V and J genes are TRBV12-3 or TRBV12-4 and TRBJ2-2, with TRBD1 matching 7 bases. V lost 6 bases to trimming and J lost 7 bases; unmatched junction nucleotides: 8. The CDR3 consists of 14 residues.

This chain uses TRBV28 with TRBJ2-7; 13 bases fit TRBD2. The CDR3 totals 16 residues. The germline CDR1 and CDR2 sequences are MDHEN and SYDVKM. The trim removed 6 bases at V and 5 bases at J, leaving 10 bases unmatched. As DNA, the CDR3 is TGTGCCAGCAGCTCGCCCGGGACTAGCGGGAAGGACGAGCAGTACTTC. Translated, it gives CASSSPGTSGKDEQYF.

The chain is built from TRBV7-9 and TRBJ1-4, with no clear D. The germline V and J ends were trimmed by 4 bases and 16 bases, with 13 bases remaining between them. CDR3 size: 11 residues. Per germline, CDR1 SEHNR and CDR2 FQNEAQ (reference sequence). The CDR3: CASSSRGEEFF. CDR3 nucleotides: TGTGCCAGCAGCTCCCGGGGTGAGGAGTTTTTT. The whole variable domain, filled in from reference TRBV7-9 and TRBJ1-4, reads DTGVSQNPRHKITKRGQNVTFRCDPISEHNRLYWYRQTLGQGPEFLTYFQNEAQLEKSRLLSDRFSAERPKGSFSTLEIQRTEQGDSAMYLCASSSRGEEFFGSGTQLSVL.

This chain uses TRBV7-6 with TRBJ2-1, with 11 bases lining up with TRBD1. Per the germline V gene, CDR1 is SGHVS and CDR2 is FNYEAQ. This CDR3 spans 16 amino acids. After removal of 4 bases from V and 6 bases from J, the junction contained 8 bases not matched to a gene. The CDR3 sequence: CASSSWTGGDRNEQFF. The CDR3 nucleotides read TGTGCCAGCAGCTCATGGACAGGGGGCGACCGCAATGAGCAGTTCTTC.

V and J are TRBV7-8 and TRBJ2-1, with D possibly TRBD2 on 6 matching bases. Trimming removed 4 bases from V and 8 bases from J, with 21 bases in between. The germline CDR1 and CDR2 sequences are SGHVS and FQNEAQ. The CDR3 contains 16 residues. The CDR3 sequence: CASSWTGLRDGDEQFF. CDR3 bases: TGTGCCAGCAGCTGGACGGGACTTCGGGACGGGGATGAGCAGTTCTTC.

This clonotype occurred a few times. This chain links TRBV4-3 with TRBJ2-1; weak D call: TRBD2 (6 bases). Trimming took off 3 bases at V and 6 bases at J, with 18 bases between the two ends. CDR1 LGHNA and CDR2 YSLEER come from the germline V gene. This CDR3 has 16 amino acids. The CDR3 DNA sequence: TGCGCCAGCAGCCACGAGGAGGGGACGGGATTCAATGAGCAGTTCTTC. Its translation is CASSHEEGTGFNEQFF.

This clonotype was seen ten or more times. The rearrangement joins TRBV7-4 to TRBJ2-4; TRBD1 matches 9 bases. The CDR3 covers 18 residues. CDR1 SGHVT and CDR2 SQSDAQ come from the germline V gene. The junction had 15 bases not matched to a gene; V was cut back by 4 bases and J by 5 bases. In nucleotides, the CDR3 is TGTGCCAGCAGCTCTCCGGGACAGGGCCTACTAAGGGAAAACATTCAGTACTTC. Encoded protein: CASSSPGQGLLRENIQYF.

At least ten counts were recorded for this clonotype. V is TRBV7-8 and J is TRBJ1-5; 7 nucleotides match TRBD1. The CDR3 has 16 amino acids. V gave up 4 bases and J gave up 0 bases; unmatched junction bases: 6. Germline V lookup: CDR1 SGHVS, CDR2 FQNEAQ. In DNA, the CDR3 is TGTGCCAGCAGCTCCCTGGACAGGATTAGCAATCAGCCCCAGCATTTT. Residues: CASSSLDRISNQPQHF.

This clonotype was observed a few times. The chain employs TRBV2 and TRBJ1-2; no definite D call. The CDR3 loop spans 11 amino acids. The germline V and J ends were trimmed by 11 bases and 4 bases, with 11 bases remaining between them. Germline V lookup: CDR1 SNHLY, CDR2 FYNNEI. The CDR3 sequence: CAFQKSYGYTF. The DNA of the CDR3 is TGTGCCTTCCAAAAAAGCTATGGCTACACCTTC.

This clonotype turned up a few times. The chain links TRBV7-2 to TRBJ1-2; D possibly corresponds to TRBD1 (6 bases). Trimming stripped 0 bases from V and 4 bases from J, with 21 bases between. CDR1 and CDR2 from the germline V gene are SGHTA and FQGNSA. CDR3 length: 18 amino acids. This chain's CDR3 is CASSLARVSGQKSYGYTF. The DNA of the CDR3 is TGTGCCAGCAGCTTAGCGCGAGTTTCAGGACAGAAATCCTATGGCTACACCTTC.

This sequence joins TRBV28 and TRBJ2-5, with D possibly called TRBD1 or TRBD2 (6 bases each). Germline V gene sequence: CDR1 MDHEN, CDR2 SYDVKM. The ends were cut back, 5 bases at V and 9 bases at J, with 22 bases in the middle. This CDR3 is 15 amino acids long. CDR3 sequence reads: CASSPRGRAFAAQYF. CDR3 sequence (DNA): TGTGCCAGCAGTCCTCGGGGGCGGGCCTTCGCGGCCCAGTACTTC.

This clonotype was seen at least ten times. The J gene is TRBJ1-5, the V gene TRBV12-3 or TRBV12-4, with 10 bases fitting TRBD1. The trim removed 4 bases at V and 8 bases at J, leaving 5 bases unmatched. The CDR3 covers 14 residues. The CDR3 sequence: CASSSGQGRKPQHF. The CDR3 DNA sequence: TGTGCCAGCAGTTCGGGACAGGGGAGGAAGCCCCAGCATTTT.

This clonotype was picked up a small number of times. The rearrangement joins TRBV12-3 or TRBV12-4 to TRBJ1-5, with TRBD1 matching over 7 bases. V was pared by 7 bases and J by 2 bases, with 8 bases of the junction left unmatched. This CDR3 has 15 residues. The CDR3, as DNA: TGTGCCAGCACTCTTACAGGGGTGCGCAATCAGCCCCAGCATTTT. It encodes CASTLTGVRNQPQHF.